This is a list of T cell receptor beta chains from one sample in a study of cytomegalovirus exposure and HLA in healthy donors. The protocol was immunoSEQ multiplex PCR, while the TCRdb copy is restricted to in-frame clones and leaves out a portion. The sample holds approximately 70,000 clones, approximately 74% seen once. The sequenced sample was PBMCs. Source of these receptors: a woman between 25 and 40 years old in good health and CMV-seropositive. Each CDR3 is given with its conserved first and last residue. Each record gives: J gene, clone size, V gene, D gene, CDR3 protein, CDR3 DNA. The D gene is left open where the match is weak. Rows may omit the clone size; those that give it use once, few, many or a size class.

TRBJ2-5 once TRBV28 . CASTYHLATYQETQYF TGTGCCAGCACTTATCATTTAGCTACGTACCAAGAGACCCAGTACTTC
TRBJ1-5 . TRBV6-1 . CASIDRIYQPQHF TGTGCCAGCATCGACAGGATCTATCAGCCCCAGCATTTT
TRBJ1-1 medium-sized TRBV28 . CASSLTRGNTEAFF TGTGCCAGCAGTTTGACCAGGGGGAACACTGAAGCTTTCTTT
TRBJ2-1 . TRBV5-1 TRBD2 CASSLTSGSVNEQFF TGCGCCAGCAGCTTGACTAGCGGGAGTGTAAATGAGCAGTTCTTC
TRBJ1-2 . TRBV6-6 TRBD1 CAAGGGGYGYTF TGTGCCGCCGGAGGGGGCGGCTATGGCTACACCTTC
TRBJ2-2 . TRBV19 . CASSIARTGELFF TGTGCCAGTAGTATAGCCCGTACCGGGGAGCTGTTTTTT
TRBJ1-5 . TRBV25-1 . CASSEGAGDNQPQHF TGTGCCAGCAGTGAAGGGGCAGGGGACAATCAGCCCCAGCATTTT
TRBJ1-1 . TRBV7-9 . CASSSSVGTEAFF TGTGCCAGCAGCTCAAGCGTGGGCACTGAAGCTTTCTTT
TRBJ1-2 . TRBV28 TRBD1 CASSSMRGLRGYTF TGTGCCAGCAGCTCAATGAGGGGGCTTCGAGGCTACACCTTC
TRBJ2-7 once TRBV25-1 . CASSRRGGDEQYF TGTGCCAGCAGTCGAAGGGGGGGGGACGAGCAGTACTTC
TRBJ2-2 . TRBV7-9 . CASSFSLANTGELFF TGTGCCAGCAGCTTCTCACTAGCGAACACCGGGGAGCTGTTTTTT
TRBJ2-3 few TRBV25-1 . CASSELDGVTDTQYF TGTGCCAGCAGTGAATTGGACGGGGTCACAGATACGCAGTATTTT
TRBJ2-5 . TRBV29-1 TRBD2 CSVAWTSVQETQYF TGCAGCGTTGCATGGACTAGCGTTCAAGAGACCCAGTACTTC
TRBJ2-7 . TRBV7-2 TRBD1 CASSLGWTGGEQYF TGTGCCAGCAGCTTAGGATGGACAGGTGGCGAGCAGTACTTC
TRBJ2-4 . TRBV7-2 . CASSSRDLAKNIQYF TGTGCCAGCAGCTCCCGGGACTTAGCCAAAAACATTCAGTACTTC
TRBJ2-1 . TRBV15 TRBD2 CATSSLIAGGGQFF TGTGCCACCAGCAGTCTCATAGCGGGAGGGGGGCAGTTCTTC
TRBJ2-4 . TRBV28 TRBD2 CASSPTSGKRNIQYF TGTGCCAGCAGTCCTACTAGCGGGAAACGGAACATTCAGTACTTC
TRBJ2-1 . TRBV5-4 . CASSLAGSSYNEQFF TGTGCCAGCAGCTTGGCCGGGAGCTCCTACAATGAGCAGTTCTTC
TRBJ2-5 . TRBV30 . CAWSLGVAQYF TGTGCCTGGAGTCTCGGGGTGGCCCAGTACTTC
TRBJ1-5 . TRBV28 . CASSSAGVEDQPQHF TGTGCCAGCAGTTCCGCAGGGGTAGAGGATCAGCCCCAGCATTTT
TRBJ1-5 few TRBV2 . CASNGDYRNQPQHF TGTGCCAGCAACGGAGACTATCGCAATCAGCCCCAGCATTTT
TRBJ1-5 . TRBV28 . CASSLGGIAPEPVHF TGTGCCAGCAGTTTAGGGGGGATAGCCCCCGAACCAGTGCATTTT
TRBJ1-1 . TRBV29-1 . CSSFDIGGNTEAFF TGCAGCTCATTTGATATCGGGGGAAACACTGAAGCTTTCTTT
TRBJ1-2 . TRBV30 . CAWSAGNYGYTF TGTGCCTGGAGTGCGGGGAACTATGGCTACACCTTC
TRBJ1-1 . TRBV30 . CAWGRTGLNTEAFF TGTGCCTGGGGACGGACGGGGTTGAACACTGAAGCTTTCTTT
TRBJ1-2 . TRBV6-1 TRBD1 CASSPGQRGYTF TGTGCCAGCAGTCCGGGACAGCGAGGCTACACCTTC
TRBJ2-5 . TRBV6-6 . CASSYVQSQETQYF TGTGCCAGCAGTTACGTGCAGTCTCAAGAGACCCAGTACTTC
TRBJ1-2 . TRBV7-9 TRBD1 CASSSRQGVGYGYTF TGTGCCAGCAGCTCCCGACAGGGGGTAGGCTATGGCTACACCTTC
TRBJ2-3 . TRBV9 . CASSRGSSSTDTQYF TGTGCCAGCAGCAGGGGGTCTAGCAGCACAGATACGCAGTATTTT
TRBJ1-4 . TRBV15 TRBD1 CATSRMDRDEKLFF TGTGCCACCAGCAGAATGGACAGGGATGAAAAACTGTTTTTT
TRBJ2-7 . TRBV9 TRBD2 CASSPGLAGGPVDEQYF TGTGCCAGCAGCCCCGGGCTAGCGGGAGGGCCGGTGGACGAGCAGTACTTC
TRBJ1-4 once TRBV5-6 . CASSQFQGFAGEKLFF TGTGCCAGCAGCCAATTTCAGGGATTCGCCGGGGAAAAACTGTTTTTT
TRBJ2-7 . TRBV7-8 . CASSLGADYEQYF TGTGCCAGCAGCTTAGGGGCAGACTACGAGCAGTACTTC
TRBJ1-2 . TRBV28 . CASSELANYGYTF TGTGCCAGCAGTGAGTTAGCTAACTATGGCTACACCTTC
TRBJ2-7 few TRBV5-3 TRBD2 CARSSLTSGIGYEQYF TGTGCCAGAAGCTCCCTGACTAGCGGGATTGGTTACGAGCAGTACTTC
TRBJ2-2 . TRBV5-1 TRBD1 CASRGQGVAGELFF TGCGCCAGCAGGGGACAGGGGGTTGCCGGGGAGCTGTTTTTT
TRBJ1-5 many TRBV6-6 . CASSWGGPGANQPQHF TGTGCCAGCAGTTGGGGGGGTCCGGGGGCCAATCAGCCCCAGCATTTT
TRBJ2-7 . TRBV9 TRBD1 CASSVGSGQGVYEQYF TGTGCCAGCAGCGTAGGGTCGGGACAGGGGGTCTACGAGCAGTACTTC
TRBJ2-7 few TRBV30 . CAWSSQGYEQYF TGTGCCTGGAGTTCTCAGGGTTACGAGCAGTACTTC
TRBJ2-2 . TRBV10-3 . CAISESISGFTGELFF TGTGCCATCAGTGAGTCGATCTCGGGATTCACCGGGGAGCTGTTTTTT
TRBJ1-2 few TRBV6-5 . CASRAPQGGYTF TGTGCCAGCAGAGCCCCCCAGGGTGGCTACACCTTC
TRBJ2-1 . TRBV10-3 TRBD2 CAISGPEVGLAGVGSSYNEQFF TGTGCCATCAGTGGACCAGAGGTGGGACTAGCGGGAGTGGGGAGCTCCTACAATGAGCAGTTCTTC
TRBJ2-7 . TRBV28 TRBD1 CASSWDRRYEQYF TGTGCCAGCAGTTGGGACAGAAGATACGAGCAGTACTTC
TRBJ2-7 few TRBV30 . CASGDTSSYEQYF TGTGCCAGCGGTGATACGAGCTCCTACGAGCAGTACTTC
TRBJ2-3 . TRBV5-4 . CASSWDFTDTQYF TGTGCCAGCAGCTGGGACTTCACAGATACGCAGTATTTT
TRBJ2-2 . TRBV11-2 . CASSLDYLVGELFF TGTGCCAGCAGCTTAGACTATTTGGTCGGGGAGCTGTTTTTT
TRBJ2-7 . TRBV30 TRBD1 CAYAKGTVYEQYF TGTGCCTACGCGAAGGGGACAGTATACGAGCAGTACTTC
TRBJ2-7 . TRBV13 . CASSDTESSYEQYF TGTGCCAGCAGCGACACAGAGTCCTCCTACGAGCAGTACTTC
TRBJ1-2 . TRBV19 TRBD1 CASTRTGDIYGYTF TGTGCCAGTACTCGAACAGGGGACATTTATGGCTACACCTTC
TRBJ1-1 . TRBV4-2 . CASSQGQGSRMNTEAFF TGTGCCAGCAGCCAAGGTCAGGGCAGTAGGATGAACACTGAAGCTTTCTTT
TRBJ2-1 once TRBV7-8 TRBD2 CASSLREGTYNEQFF TGTGCCAGCAGCCTACGGGAGGGAACCTACAATGAGCAGTTCTTC
TRBJ2-1 once TRBV4-2 TRBD2 CASSQDREGEQFF TGTGCCAGCAGCCAAGATAGGGAGGGTGAGCAGTTCTTC
TRBJ2-3 once TRBV4-2 TRBD2 CASSQVRSGASTDTQYF TGTGCCAGCAGCCAAGTAAGGAGCGGGGCCAGCACAGATACGCAGTATTTT